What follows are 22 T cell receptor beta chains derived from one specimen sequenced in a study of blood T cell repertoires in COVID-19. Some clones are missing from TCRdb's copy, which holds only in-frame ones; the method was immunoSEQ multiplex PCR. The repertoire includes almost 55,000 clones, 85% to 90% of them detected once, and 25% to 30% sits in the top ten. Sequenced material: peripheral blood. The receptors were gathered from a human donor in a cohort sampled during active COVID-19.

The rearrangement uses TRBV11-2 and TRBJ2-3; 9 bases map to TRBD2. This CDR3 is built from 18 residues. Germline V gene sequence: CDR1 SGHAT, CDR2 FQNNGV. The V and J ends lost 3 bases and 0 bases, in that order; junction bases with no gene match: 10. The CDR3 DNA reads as TGTGCCAGCAGCTTTTTACGGCTAGCGGGAAGTAGCACAGATACGCAGTATTTT. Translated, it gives CASSFLRLAGSSTDTQYF.

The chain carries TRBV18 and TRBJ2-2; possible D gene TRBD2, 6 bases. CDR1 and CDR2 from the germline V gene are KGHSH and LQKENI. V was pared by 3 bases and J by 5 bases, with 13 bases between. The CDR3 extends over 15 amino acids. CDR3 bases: TGTGCCAGCTCACCTAGGGAGGATTCGACCGGGGAGCTGTTTTTT. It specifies CASSPREDSTGELFF.

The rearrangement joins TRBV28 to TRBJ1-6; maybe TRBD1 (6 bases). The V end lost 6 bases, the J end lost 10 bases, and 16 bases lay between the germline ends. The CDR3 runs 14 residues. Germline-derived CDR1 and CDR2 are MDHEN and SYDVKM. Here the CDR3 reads CASSLHTGYSPLHF. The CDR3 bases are TGTGCCAGCAGCCTCCACACAGGGTACTCACCCCTCCACTTT.

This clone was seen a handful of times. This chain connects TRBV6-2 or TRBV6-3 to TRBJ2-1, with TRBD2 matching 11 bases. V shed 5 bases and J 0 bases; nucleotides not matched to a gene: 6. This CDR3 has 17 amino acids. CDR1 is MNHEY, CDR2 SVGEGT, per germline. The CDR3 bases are TGTGCCAGCAGTAGATCCGGGACTAGCGGCTCCTACAATGAGCAGTTCTTC. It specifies CASSRSGTSGSYNEQFF.

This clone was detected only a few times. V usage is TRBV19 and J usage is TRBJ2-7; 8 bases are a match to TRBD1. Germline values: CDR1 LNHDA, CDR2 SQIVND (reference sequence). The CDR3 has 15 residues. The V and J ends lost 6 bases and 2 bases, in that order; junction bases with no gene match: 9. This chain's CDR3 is CASSRKDRDPYEQYF. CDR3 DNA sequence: TGTGCCAGTAGCCGGAAGGACAGGGATCCCTACGAGCAGTACTTC.

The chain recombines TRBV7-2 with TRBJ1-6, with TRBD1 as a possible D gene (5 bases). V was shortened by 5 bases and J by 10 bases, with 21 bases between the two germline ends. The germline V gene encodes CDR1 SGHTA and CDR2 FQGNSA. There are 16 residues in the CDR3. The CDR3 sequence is CASSVLGRRVGSPLHF. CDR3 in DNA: TGTGCCAGCAGCGTACTGGGACGGAGGGTGGGCTCACCCCTCCACTTT.

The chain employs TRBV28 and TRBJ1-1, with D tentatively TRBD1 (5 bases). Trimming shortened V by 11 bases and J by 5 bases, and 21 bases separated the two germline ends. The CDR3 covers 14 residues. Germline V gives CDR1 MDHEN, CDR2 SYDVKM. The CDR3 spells CAVPPSLGGTEAFF. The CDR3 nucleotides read TGTGCCGTTCCGCCGAGCTTGGGGGGAACTGAAGCTTTCTTT.

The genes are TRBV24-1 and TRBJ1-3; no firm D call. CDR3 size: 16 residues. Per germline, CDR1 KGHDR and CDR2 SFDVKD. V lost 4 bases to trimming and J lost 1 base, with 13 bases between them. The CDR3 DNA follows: TGTGCCACCAGTGAGCCACTAGATCTATCTGGAAACACCATATATTTT. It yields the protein CATSEPLDLSGNTIYF.

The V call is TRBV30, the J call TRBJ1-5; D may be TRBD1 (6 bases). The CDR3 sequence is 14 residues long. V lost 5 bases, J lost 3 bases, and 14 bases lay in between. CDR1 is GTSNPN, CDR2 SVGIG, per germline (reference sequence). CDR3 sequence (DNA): TGTGCCTGGGAAGAGGGACAATCCAATCAGCCCCAGCATTTT. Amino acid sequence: CAWEEGQSNQPQHF.

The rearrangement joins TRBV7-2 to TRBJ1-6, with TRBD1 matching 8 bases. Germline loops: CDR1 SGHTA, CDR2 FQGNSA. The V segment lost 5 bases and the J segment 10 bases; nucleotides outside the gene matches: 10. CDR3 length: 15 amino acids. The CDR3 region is CASSPPGAGGSPLHF. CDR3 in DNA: TGTGCCAGCAGCCCCCCTGGGGCAGGGGGCTCACCCCTCCACTTT.

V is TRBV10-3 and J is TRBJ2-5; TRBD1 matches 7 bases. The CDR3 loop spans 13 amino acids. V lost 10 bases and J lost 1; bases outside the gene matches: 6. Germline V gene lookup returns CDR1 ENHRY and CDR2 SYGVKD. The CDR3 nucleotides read TGTGCCACTTGGACAGGCGCCCAAGAGACCCAGTACTTC. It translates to CATWTGAQETQYF.

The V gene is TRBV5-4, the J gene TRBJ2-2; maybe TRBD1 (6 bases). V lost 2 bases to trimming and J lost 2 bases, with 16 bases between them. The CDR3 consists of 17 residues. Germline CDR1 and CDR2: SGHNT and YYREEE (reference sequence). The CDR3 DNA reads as TGTGCCAGCAGCTTCGGGCAGGGGCGATACAACACCGGGGAGCTGTTTTTT. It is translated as CASSFGQGRYNTGELFF.

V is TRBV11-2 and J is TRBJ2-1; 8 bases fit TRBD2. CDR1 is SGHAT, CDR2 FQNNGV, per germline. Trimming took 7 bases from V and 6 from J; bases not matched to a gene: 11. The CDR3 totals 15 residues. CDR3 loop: CASILGAGVVNEQFF. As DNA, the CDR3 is TGTGCCAGCATTCTGGGAGCGGGAGTTGTCAATGAGCAGTTCTTC.

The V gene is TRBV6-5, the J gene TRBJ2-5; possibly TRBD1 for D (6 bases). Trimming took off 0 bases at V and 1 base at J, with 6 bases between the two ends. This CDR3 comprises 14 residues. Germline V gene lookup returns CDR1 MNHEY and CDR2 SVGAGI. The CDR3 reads CASSYSGAQETQYF. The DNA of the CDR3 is TGTGCCAGCAGTTACTCGGGGGCCCAAGAGACCCAGTACTTC.

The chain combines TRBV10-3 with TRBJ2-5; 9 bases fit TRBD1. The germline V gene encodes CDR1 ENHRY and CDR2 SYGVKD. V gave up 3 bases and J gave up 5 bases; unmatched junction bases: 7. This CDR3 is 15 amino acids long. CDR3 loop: CAISDPGQGTETQYF. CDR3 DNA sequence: TGTGCCATCAGTGATCCGGGACAGGGTACGGAGACCCAGTACTTC.

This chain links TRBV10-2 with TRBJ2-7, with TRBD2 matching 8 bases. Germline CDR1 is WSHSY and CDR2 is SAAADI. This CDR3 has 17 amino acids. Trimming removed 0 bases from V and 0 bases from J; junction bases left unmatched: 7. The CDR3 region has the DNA TGCGCCAGCAGTGAGTCTAGCCCGGGAGGGCGCTCCTACGAGCAGTACTTC. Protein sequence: CASSESSPGGRSYEQYF.

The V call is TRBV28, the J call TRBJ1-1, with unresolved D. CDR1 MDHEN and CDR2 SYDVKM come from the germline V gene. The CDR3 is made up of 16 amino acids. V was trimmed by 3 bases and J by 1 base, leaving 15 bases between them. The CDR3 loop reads CASSFARQAPNTEAFF. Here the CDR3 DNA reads TGTGCCAGCAGTTTTGCCCGGCAGGCCCCGAACACTGAAGCTTTCTTT.

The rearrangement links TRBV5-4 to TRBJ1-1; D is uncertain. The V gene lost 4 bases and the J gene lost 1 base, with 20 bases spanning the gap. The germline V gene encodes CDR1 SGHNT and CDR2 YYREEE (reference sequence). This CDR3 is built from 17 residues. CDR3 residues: CASSPGGPPGPNTEAFF. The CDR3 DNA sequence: TGTGCCAGCAGCCCGGGAGGCCCTCCGGGCCCGAACACTGAAGCTTTCTTT.

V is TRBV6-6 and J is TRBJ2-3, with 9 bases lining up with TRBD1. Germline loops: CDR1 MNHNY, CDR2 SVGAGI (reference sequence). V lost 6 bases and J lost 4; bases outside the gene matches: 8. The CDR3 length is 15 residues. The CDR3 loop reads CASSRDRVTADTQYF. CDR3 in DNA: TGTGCCAGCAGCCGGGACAGGGTGACAGCAGATACGCAGTATTTT.

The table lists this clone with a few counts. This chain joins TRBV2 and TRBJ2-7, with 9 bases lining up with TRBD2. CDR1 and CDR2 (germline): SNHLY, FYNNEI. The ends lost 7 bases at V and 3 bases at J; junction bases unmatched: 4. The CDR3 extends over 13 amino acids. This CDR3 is CASTRTSDYEQYF. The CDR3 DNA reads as TGTGCCAGCACGCGGACTAGCGACTACGAGCAGTACTTC.

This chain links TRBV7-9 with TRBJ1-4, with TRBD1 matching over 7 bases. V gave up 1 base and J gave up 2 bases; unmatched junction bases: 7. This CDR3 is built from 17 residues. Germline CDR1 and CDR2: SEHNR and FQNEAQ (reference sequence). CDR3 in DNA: TGTGCCAGCAGCTTAGGGACAGGCCTTGCGACTAATGAAAAACTGTTTTTT. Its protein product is CASSLGTGLATNEKLFF.

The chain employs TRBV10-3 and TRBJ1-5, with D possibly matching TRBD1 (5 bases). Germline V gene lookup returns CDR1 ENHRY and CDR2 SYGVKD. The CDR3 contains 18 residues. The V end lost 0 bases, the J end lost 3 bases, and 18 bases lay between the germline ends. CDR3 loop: CAISESATAGSYNQPQHF. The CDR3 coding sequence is TGTGCCATCAGTGAGTCGGCGACAGCAGGCAGTTACAATCAGCCCCAGCATTTT.